This T cell receptor beta chain was obtained from a study of blood T cell repertoires in COVID-19. Study summary: Sites across the United States, Italy and Spain contributed samples from acute and convalescent COVID-19.

Trimming left V 7 bases short and J 5 bases short, with 12 bases between. The CDR3 covers 13 residues. CDR1 is SGHTA and CDR2 is FQGNSA in the germline V gene. Measured with immunoSEQ multiplex PCR; TCRdb has only the in-frame clones, and not every one. Of roughly 250,000 clones listed, roughly 85% were seen once; the top ten hold approximately 4%. The origin of this receptor is a woman aged 40 to 50 who had been exposed to COVID-19. Sequenced: PBMCs or T cells enriched from blood (not recorded which). The genes are TRBV7-2 and TRBJ2-1; no definite D call. Here the CDR3 DNA reads TGTGCCAGCACGGAGAGACCGAACAATGAGCAGTTCTTC. Translated: CASTERPNNEQFF. Variable domain in full (rest from reference TRBV7-2 and TRBJ2-1): GAGVSQSPSNKVTEKGKDVELRCDPISGHTALYWYRQSLGQGLEFLIYFQGNSAPDKSGLPSDRFSAERTGGSVSTLTIQRTQQEDSAVYLCASTERPNNEQFFGPGTRLTVL.